This T cell receptor beta chain was retrieved from a study of T cells in Graves' hyperthyroidism and ophthalmopathy (dated by TCRdb to the late 2010s). Background on the whole study: Peripheral blood was sampled at the time of initial diagnosis, prior to any treatment. Thyroid tissue and blood T-cell repertoires from about six Graves' hyperthyroidism patients were also compared in the study. TCR V-J signatures able to tell the groups apart were searched for in a discovery cohort of 90 to 100 patients, of whom under 45 had Graves' ophthalmopathy and 55 to 65 had stable Graves' hyperthyroidism. TCR Vbeta CDR3 sequencing of some 140 peripheral blood samples (more than 40 ophthalmopathy, 75 to 80 hyperthyroidism and approximately 17 progressor patients) is reported in the paper. The 95 to 100 discovery patients were randomly split 7:3 into training and test sets. Following sampling, methimazole starting at 30 mg daily was given to hyperthyroidism patients, and high-dose intravenous methylprednisolone was given to ophthalmopathy patients. An independent validation cohort of 18 to 20 hyperthyroidism patients and about 15 patients who later progressed to ophthalmopathy tested prospective prediction of ophthalmopathy. What the research found in general, with its limitations: No statistical method was used to fix the sample size in advance, and group allocation was not hidden from the investigators. Most expanded thyroid clonotypes (frequency above 0.001) were also detected in blood, suggesting blood repertoires may reflect thyroid immune responses. In cross-validation, a model built on a 13 V-J signature told ophthalmopathy apart from stable hyperthyroidism with 87.88% sensitivity and approximately 81% specificity, and in testing the same model reached 80%/75%. In validation, progression to ophthalmopathy was predicted by the model with nearly 71% sensitivity and 72% to 85% specificity, a median of about 6.4 months before onset.

With regard to this clonotype: Its target antigen remains unknown. Nothing much larger sits one base from this clone, and base qualities are not available.

The TCR beta CDR3 regions were amplified from RNA transcripts. For the first round of RT-PCR on the TCR CDR3, the HTBI primer set was used together with the Qiagen OneStep RT-PCR kit. Libraries were constructed in a second round of multiplex PCR, after which size selection and purification were carried out. Libraries were sequenced paired-end with 100 bp reads on an Illumina HiSeq2000. The study's processing was this. SOAPnuke was used to process the raw data, with reads discarded if the reads contained adapters or uncalled bases, had a mean Phred below 15, or lacked an exact constant-primer or identifier match. COPE v1.2.5 was used to merge the high-quality paired reads, and each unique nucleotide sequence was defined as a clonotype. MiTCR v1.1 was used to align the clonotypes against IMGT TRBV, TRBD and TRBJ reference segments. Analysis was restricted to V-J combinations with a frequency above 0.0001, which covered 99.2% of repertoires. A TCS score was defined as the ratio of F50 (clonal expansion) to E x V (chaos), with BLOSUM62-based TCRdist applied between CDR3 peptides within each V-J. Welch's t-statistics and random forest reduced around 520 V-J features to some 14, which were used in a naive Bayes classifier (R e1071). Using fastp at Q25 and MiXCR, TCRdb reprocessed the public reads and kept productive beta chains. Every distinct CDR3 protein forms one entry, paired with its most common genes and DNA. In this record, the V and J calls reflect TCRdb's handling and not the investigators' own analysis. The sample table lists about 510,000 distinct CDR3 sequences, around 15% of them with a count of one. The ten largest clones add up to more than 11% of the sample.

Graves' hyperthyroidism was defined as stable when no progression to ophthalmopathy occurred over 18 months of follow-up. The hyperthyroidism patients were between 18 and 65 years old and newly diagnosed, with a disease duration of less than 2 months. Exclusion was applied to patients with uncontrolled infections, other autoimmune diseases, pregnancy or lactation. Diagnoses relied on clinical symptoms, serum thyroxine and TRAb, thyroid ultrasound and orbital computed tomography. Ficoll-Paque density gradient centrifugation was used to isolate PBMCs from around 10 ml of fresh peripheral blood. Trizol reagent was used to extract total RNA, and RNA quality was then checked on an Agilent 2100 Bioanalyzer. The germline ends are 16 bases apart after V is trimmed by 2 bases and J by 5 bases. Based on the germline V gene, the CDR1 and CDR2 sequences are SGHTA and FQGNSA. From the cysteine up to the phenylalanine, the CDR3 has a length of 15 residues. The read is trimmed to its CDR3 DNA, 45 bases read in frame from base 1.

Sequenced material: blood. This TCR was sampled from a woman in her thirties or forties with Graves' hyperthyroidism. The V and J segments used are TRBV7-2 and TRBJ2-7, with the D gene call left open. The CDR3 protein sequence reads: CASSLLGRVGDEQYF. The nucleotide sequence reads TGTGCCAGCAGCTTACTCGGAAGGGTTGGCGACGAGCAGTACTTC.